This T cell receptor beta chain stems from a study of T cells after yellow fever vaccination. General study results and limits: High-abundance clonotypes from the bulk population could contaminate FACS-sorted repertoires.

V was trimmed by 4 bases and J by 0 bases, leaving 10 bases between them. The CDR3 is 15 amino acids. This clonotype was seen repeatedly, ten times or more. Its target is not known. MiXCR, run by TCRdb on the 5' RACE reads, gives a single entry per CDR3 protein. The sample carries tens of thousands of distinct CDR3 sequences, around 7.8% recorded once. The chain recombines TRBV12-3 or TRBV12-4 with TRBJ2-1, with no clear D. This receptor was taken from a young man who received the YFV17D yellow fever vaccine. The sequencing here drew on CD8+ T cells sorted from PBMCs, taken around 10 days after the first yellow fever vaccination. The CDR3 spells CASSSAASSYNEQFF. CDR3 bases: TGTGCCAGCAGTTCCGCAGCCTCCTCCTACAATGAGCAGTTCTTC.